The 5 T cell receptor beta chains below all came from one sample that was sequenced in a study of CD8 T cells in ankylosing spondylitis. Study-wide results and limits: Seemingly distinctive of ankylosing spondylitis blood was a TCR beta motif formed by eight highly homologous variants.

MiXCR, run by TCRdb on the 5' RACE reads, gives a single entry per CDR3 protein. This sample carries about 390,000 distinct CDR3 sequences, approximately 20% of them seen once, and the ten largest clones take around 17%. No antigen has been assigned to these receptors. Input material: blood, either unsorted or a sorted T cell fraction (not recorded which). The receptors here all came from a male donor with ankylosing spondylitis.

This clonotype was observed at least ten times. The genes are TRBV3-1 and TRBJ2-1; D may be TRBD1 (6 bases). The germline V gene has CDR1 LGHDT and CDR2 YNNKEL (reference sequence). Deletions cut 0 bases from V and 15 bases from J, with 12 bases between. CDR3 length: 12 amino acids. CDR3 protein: CASSQDFGQLFF. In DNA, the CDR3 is TGTGCCAGCAGCCAAGATTTTGGACAGCTGTTCTTC.

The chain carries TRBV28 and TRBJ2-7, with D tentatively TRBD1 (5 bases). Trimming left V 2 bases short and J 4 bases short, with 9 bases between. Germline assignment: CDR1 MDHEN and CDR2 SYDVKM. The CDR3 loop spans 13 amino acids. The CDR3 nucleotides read TGTGCCAGCAGTTTAGACAGTTTTTACGAGCAGTACTTC. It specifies CASSLDSFYEQYF. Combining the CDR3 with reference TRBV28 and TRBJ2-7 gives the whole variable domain DVKVTQSSRYLVKRTGEKVFLECVQDMDHENMFWYRQDPGLGLRLIYFSYDVKMKEKGDIPEGYSVSREKKERFSLILESASTNQTSMYLCASSLDSFYEQYFGPGTRLTVT.

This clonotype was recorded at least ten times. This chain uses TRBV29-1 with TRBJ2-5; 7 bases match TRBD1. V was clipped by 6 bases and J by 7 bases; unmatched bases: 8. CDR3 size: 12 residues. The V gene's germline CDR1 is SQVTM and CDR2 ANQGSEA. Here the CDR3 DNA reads TGCAGCGTAGGAACAGGGGACGGGACCCAGTACTTC. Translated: CSVGTGDGTQYF.

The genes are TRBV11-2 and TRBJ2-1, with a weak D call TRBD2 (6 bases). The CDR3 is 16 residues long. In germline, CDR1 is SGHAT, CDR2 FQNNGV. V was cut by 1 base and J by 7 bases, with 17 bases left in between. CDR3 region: CASSLALWGEKNEQFF. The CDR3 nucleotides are TGTGCCAGCAGCTTAGCCCTCTGGGGGGAAAAAAATGAGCAGTTCTTC.

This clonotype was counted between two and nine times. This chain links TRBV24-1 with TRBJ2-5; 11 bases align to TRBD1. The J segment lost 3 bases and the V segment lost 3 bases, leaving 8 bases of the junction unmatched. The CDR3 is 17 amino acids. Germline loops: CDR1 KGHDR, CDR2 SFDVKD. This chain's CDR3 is CATSDQDRGRSKETQYF. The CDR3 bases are TGTGCCACCAGTGATCAGGACAGGGGGCGCTCCAAAGAGACCCAGTACTTC.